Listed below are T cell receptor beta chains from one sample, sequenced in a study of cytomegalovirus exposure and HLA in healthy donors. Assay: immunoSEQ multiplex PCR; the TCRdb copy retains only in-frame clones and omits some. Counted here are fewer than 90,000 clones, approximately 67% occurring once; the ten biggest clones make up about 7.6%. Sequencing was done on a sample of PBMCs. These receptors all stem from a man aged 40-55 years in good health and CMV-seropositive. Each CDR3 is given with its conserved first and last residue. D genes are given only for firm matches. Clone size is shown for a subset of rows, as once, few, many or a class of expanded clone.

abundance	d_gene	v_gene	len	j_gene	CDR3aa	CDR3nt
.	.	TRBV18	13	TRBJ2-5	CASSVTQGETQYF	TGTGCCAGCTCGGTTACACAGGGCGAGACCCAGTACTTC
.	TRBD1	TRBV5-1	19	TRBJ2-6	CASSLVARGRLAGANVLTF	TGCGCCAGCAGCTTGGTTGCCAGGGGGCGGCTTGCTGGGGCCAACGTCCTGACTTTC
.	TRBD2	TRBV7-9	15	TRBJ2-1	CASSSLAGGGDEQFF	TGTGCCAGCAGCTCACTAGCGGGAGGAGGGGATGAGCAGTTCTTC
.	TRBD2	TRBV5-1	18	TRBJ2-7	CASSPFGPQRGSSYEQYF	TGCGCCAGCAGCCCCTTCGGGCCCCAGCGGGGGAGCTCCTACGAGCAGTACTTC
.	TRBD1	TRBV5-1	16	TRBJ1-2	CASSLEAGGKGYGYTF	TGCGCCAGCAGCTTGGAGGCAGGGGGAAAGGGCTATGGCTACACCTTC
once	TRBD1	TRBV28	14	TRBJ1-4	CASSSGTENEKLFF	TGTGCCAGCAGTTCCGGGACAGAAAATGAAAAACTGTTTTTT
few	.	TRBV5-1	18	TRBJ2-5	CASSLVFIRGWRQETQYF	TGCGCCAGCAGCTTGGTATTTATTCGGGGGTGGCGCCAAGAGACCCAGTACTTC
many	.	TRBV10-1	13	TRBJ2-1	CASSEEGGGEQFF	TGCGCCAGCAGTGAAGAGGGAGGGGGTGAGCAGTTCTTC
.	.	TRBV6-6	15	TRBJ2-3	CASRTQGGAGDTQYF	TGTGCCAGCAGAACACAGGGAGGGGCAGGGGATACGCAGTATTTT
.	TRBD1	TRBV27	14	TRBJ1-1	CASSLDRIATEAFF	TGTGCCAGCAGTTTGGACAGGATCGCCACTGAAGCTTTCTTT
once	.	TRBV19	14	TRBJ2-1	CASLDGSSYNEQFF	TGTGCCAGCTTGGACGGGAGCTCCTACAATGAGCAGTTCTTC
.	TRBD1	TRBV4-2	17	TRBJ1-2	CASSQVGTGGANYGYTF	TGTGCCAGCAGCCAAGTGGGAACAGGGGGAGCTAACTATGGCTACACCTTC
.	TRBD2	TRBV5-4	15	TRBJ2-2	CASSRLAGEVGELFF	TGTGCCAGCAGCCGACTAGCGGGGGAGGTAGGGGAGCTGTTTTTT
.	.	TRBV4-2	16	TRBJ1-2	CASSFKQGEGNYGYTF	TGTGCCAGCAGCTTCAAACAGGGAGAAGGCAACTATGGCTACACCTTC
once	TRBD1	TRBV7-2	14	TRBJ2-1	CASRGTGENNEQFF	TGTGCCAGCAGGGGGACAGGGGAGAACAATGAGCAGTTCTTC
few	.	TRBV6-4	20	TRBJ1-5	CASSDGQGSWGPLTPEPQHF	TGTGCCAGCAGTGACGGGCAGGGATCATGGGGGCCCCTAACACCCGAGCCCCAGCATTTT
few	.	TRBV21-1	13	TRBJ1-4	CASSKGTGGKLFF	TGTGCCAGCAGCAAAGGGACAGGGGGAAAACTGTTTTTT
.	TRBD1	TRBV11-2	16	TRBJ2-4	CASSNRTGIAKNIQYF	TGTGCCAGCAGCAACCGGACAGGAATAGCCAAAAACATTCAGTACTTC
.	TRBD1	TRBV7-9	16	TRBJ1-6	CASSTGTGGEGGPLHF	TGTGCCAGCAGCACCGGGACAGGGGGCGAGGGTGGACCCCTCCACTTT
.	.	TRBV29-1	14	TRBJ2-1	CSVIRGLANNEQFF	TGCAGCGTTATCAGAGGCCTCGCCAACAATGAGCAGTTCTTC
.	.	TRBV7-9	13	TRBJ1-2	CASSSGVLYGYTF	TGTGCCAGCAGCTCCGGGGTTCTCTATGGCTACACCTTC
.	.	TRBV30	16	TRBJ1-5	CAWSPGGAKSNQPQHF	TGTGCCTGGAGTCCGGGGGGCGCGAAGAGCAATCAGCCCCAGCATTTT
.	.	TRBV10-2	12	TRBJ2-7	CASSPRGYEQYF	TGCGCCAGCAGTCCCCGCGGCTACGAGCAGTACTTC
.	TRBD2	TRBV6-6	15	TRBJ2-7	CASSYDSGGFYEQYF	TGTGCCAGCAGTTACGATAGCGGGGGCTTCTACGAGCAGTACTTC
.	TRBD2	TRBV5-4	16	TRBJ2-1	CASSGKLAGGYNEQFF	TGTGCCAGCAGCGGCAAACTAGCGGGGGGCTACAATGAGCAGTTCTTC
.	TRBD1	TRBV30	19	TRBJ1-4	CAWSPLGQGTSATNEKLFF	TGTGCCTGGAGCCCCCTGGGACAGGGAACCAGTGCAACTAATGAAAAACTGTTTTTT
.	TRBD1	TRBV5-6	17	TRBJ1-2	CASSLVRTGGIGYGYTF	TGTGCCAGCAGCTTGGTGCGGACAGGGGGTATCGGCTATGGCTACACCTTC
.	.	TRBV5-4	14	TRBJ2-5	CASSLAGPQETQYF	TGTGCCAGCAGCTTAGCAGGGCCCCAAGAGACCCAGTACTTC
once	.	TRBV5-6	15	TRBJ2-1	CASSLNGGALNEQFF	TGTGCCAGCAGCTTGAATGGGGGGGCCCTCAATGAGCAGTTCTTC
.	.	TRBV7-3	14	TRBJ2-7	CASSLESGNYEQYF	TGTGCCAGCAGCTTAGAAAGCGGCAACTACGAGCAGTACTTC
.	.	TRBV28	12	TRBJ2-7	CASSPGEYEQYF	TGTGCCAGCAGTCCAGGGGAATACGAGCAGTACTTC
.	.	TRBV5-8	13	TRBJ1-5	CASSLDRGQPQHF	TGTGCCAGCAGCCTAGATAGGGGCCAGCCCCAGCATTTT
.	TRBD1	TRBV6-5	15	TRBJ1-2	CASSLYGQEGYGYTF	TGTGCCAGCAGTCTTTACGGACAGGAGGGTTATGGCTACACCTTC
once	.	TRBV9	14	TRBJ1-4	CASSLTNRDEKLFF	TGTGCCAGCAGCCTTACTAACAGGGATGAAAAACTGTTTTTT
.	TRBD2	TRBV11-2	17	TRBJ2-2	CASSRTSGATNTGELFF	TGTGCCAGCAGCCGCACTAGCGGGGCTACGAACACCGGGGAGCTGTTTTTT
.	.	TRBV6-5	11	TRBJ1-1	CASRGGRKAFF	TGTGCCAGCAGGGGGGGACGGAAAGCTTTCTTT
once	.	TRBV9	13	TRBJ2-1	CASSADTYNEQFF	TGTGCCAGCAGCGCTGACACCTACAATGAGCAGTTCTTC
.	.	TRBV7-9	13	TRBJ1-4	CASSLPVNEKLFF	TGTGCCAGCAGCTTACCGGTGAATGAAAAACTGTTTTTT
.	.	TRBV2	13	TRBJ2-7	CASRGAGNYEQYF	TGTGCCAGCAGAGGTGCGGGGAACTACGAGCAGTACTTC
few	.	TRBV5-1	15	TRBJ1-1	CASSLERAAGTEAFF	TGCGCCAGCAGCTTGGAACGGGCTGCGGGCACTGAAGCTTTCTTT
few	.	TRBV7-9	16	TRBJ1-4	CASSSDSPATNEKLFF	TGTGCCAGCAGCTCGGACAGCCCTGCTACTAATGAAAAACTGTTTTTT
once	.	TRBV18	14	TRBJ1-1	CASSPNAGKTEAFF	TGTGCCAGCTCACCAAACGCCGGGAAAACTGAAGCTTTCTTT
few	TRBD1	TRBV2	14	TRBJ2-7	CASSRADRGYEQYF	TGTGCCAGCAGCAGAGCGGACAGGGGCTACGAGCAGTACTTC
.	.	TRBV1	15	TRBJ2-2	CTSSHPMSRGGELFF	TGCACCAGCAGCCACCCGATGAGCCGGGGCGGGGAGCTGTTTTTT
.	TRBD1	TRBV27	16	TRBJ1-4	CASSLTIRGRNEKLFF	TGTGCCAGCAGTCTGACAATCAGGGGGCGTAATGAAAAACTGTTTTTT
.	.	TRBV25-1	14	TRBJ1-1	CASSADRFNTEAFF	TGTGCCAGCAGTGCGGACAGATTCAACACTGAAGCTTTCTTT
once	.	TRBV7-2	14	TRBJ2-5	CASSLEEGAETQYF	TGTGCCAGCAGCTTAGAGGAGGGGGCAGAGACCCAGTACTTC
.	.	TRBV7-2	14	TRBJ1-4	CASSRRATNEKLFF	TGTGCCAGCAGCCGTCGGGCAACTAATGAAAAACTGTTTTTT
.	.	TRBV6-5	15	TRBJ2-1	CASSYSDSSYNEQFF	TGTGCCAGCAGTTACAGCGACAGCTCCTACAATGAGCAGTTCTTC
few	.	TRBV4-2	19	TRBJ1-1	CASSQDRGHSLNMNTEAFF	TGTGCCAGCAGCCAAGATCGGGGACACTCACTAAATATGAACACTGAAGCTTTCTTT
.	TRBD1	TRBV5-4	18	TRBJ2-6	CASSRPQGPRSGANVLTF	TGTGCCAGCAGCCGGCCACAGGGGCCCCGCTCTGGGGCCAACGTCCTGACTTTC